The rows below give T cell receptor beta chains drawn from one sample of a study of blood T cell repertoires in COVID-19. Measured with immunoSEQ multiplex PCR; TCRdb has only the in-frame clones, and not every one. Counted here are approximately 360,000 clones, about 90% occurring once; the ten biggest clones make up about 1.2%. Sequencing was done on a sample of peripheral blood. All receptors derive from a man aged 35 to 55 with acute or convalescent COVID-19. The CDR3 runs from the conserved cysteine through the conserved F or W. The D gene is left open where the match is weak. Expanded clones are given a class, and other clones once, few, many or no size at all.

clone_size,v_call,d_call,j_call,cdr3_nt,cdr3_aa
.,TRBV29-1,.,TRBJ2-7,TGCAGCGTTGAAGGGGCCAGGGGCAGCTACGAGCAGTACTTC,CSVEGARGSYEQYF
.,TRBV4-2,.,TRBJ1-5,TGTGCCAGCAGCCAAGATGGACAGTCCAATCAGCCCCAGCATTTT,CASSQDGQSNQPQHF
.,TRBV18,.,TRBJ1-1,TGTGCCAGCTCATCTGACAGGAACACTGAAGCTTTCTTT,CASSSDRNTEAFF
.,TRBV28,TRBD1,TRBJ2-5,TGTGCCAGCAGTCCCGGGGGACAGGGGGCGAGGGAGACCCAGTACTTC,CASSPGGQGARETQYF
.,TRBV27,.,TRBJ1-5,TGTGCCAGCAGTTATTATAGCAATCAGCCCCAGCATTTT,CASSYYSNQPQHF
.,TRBV19,.,TRBJ1-2,TGTGCCAGTAGTACGGGGGGCCACTATGGCTACACCTTC,CASSTGGHYGYTF
.,TRBV5-6,TRBD1,TRBJ2-7,TGTGCCAGCAGCGAGACAGGGGGTCCAACCTACGAGCAGTACTTC,CASSETGGPTYEQYF
.,TRBV7-2,.,TRBJ2-3,TGTGCCAGCAGCTTAGAACAGGCCCCAGTCCCAGATACGCAGTATTTT,CASSLEQAPVPDTQYF
few,TRBV27,TRBD1,TRBJ1-2,TGTGCCAGCAGTCCTATCGGGACAGTGTGGTATGGCTACACCTTC,CASSPIGTVWYGYTF
.,TRBV28,.,TRBJ1-3,TGTGCCAGCAGCCCCGGCGGGATCGGAAACACCATATATTTT,CASSPGGIGNTIYF
once,TRBV11-2,.,TRBJ2-3,TGTGCCAGCAGCTTACAGATGGTGGATACGCAGTATTTT,CASSLQMVDTQYF